Each of the 23 T cell receptor beta chains below was sequenced from the same sample in a study of OX40 agonist ivuxolimab in advanced cancers. The repertoire was sequenced with immunoSEQ multiplex PCR; TCRdb's copy has only in-frame clones and lacks some. In the table there are about 36,000 clones, about 78% of which are singletons. Sample: CD4+ or CD8+ T cells sorted from blood, taken in a trial of the OX40 agonist ivuxolimab. These receptors were obtained from an adult with an advanced solid tumor such as melanoma, head and neck, liver or kidney cancer.

Concerning this clone: One end of the junction varies from germline; a read error may be responsible. The rearrangement uses TRBV7-7 and TRBJ1-1; D is ambiguous. This CDR3 has 13 amino acids. From germline, CDR1 is SSHAT and CDR2 FNYEAQ (reference sequence). The CDR3 is CASSFGEDTEAFF. The CDR3, as DNA: TGTGCTAGCAGCTTTGGGGAGGACACTGAAGCTTTCTTT.

The chain couples TRBV4-3 to TRBJ2-1, with 8 bases matching TRBD1. In germline, CDR1 is LGHNA, CDR2 YSLEER. CDR3 length: 15 amino acids. V shed 3 bases, J shed 0 bases, and the junction held 1 base outside the gene matches. As DNA, the CDR3 is TGCGCCAGCAGCCAGGGACAGGCCTCCTACAATGAGCAGTTCTTC. Protein: CASSQGQASYNEQFF.

The chain joins TRBV5-6 to TRBJ2-2; D is undetermined. The V gene's germline CDR1 is SGHDT and CDR2 YYEEEE. This CDR3 comprises 12 residues. Trimming removed 0 bases at V and 6 bases at J, with 3 bases between. CDR3 nucleotide sequence: TGTGCCAGCAGCTTGGGCGCCGGGGAGCTGTTTTTT. Translating gives CASSLGAGELFF.

This clone came up a few times. The rearrangement links TRBV7-9 to TRBJ2-7, with 9 bases that match TRBD1. V gave up 2 bases and J gave up 6 bases; unmatched junction bases: 5. Germline lookup yields CDR1 SEHNR and CDR2 FQNEAQ (reference sequence). The CDR3 contains 14 residues. CDR3 nucleotides: TGTGCCAGCAGCTTACCGGGACAGGGTGCCGAGCAGTACTTC. Amino acid sequence: CASSLPGQGAEQYF.

Only a few counts were recorded for this clone. The rearrangement uses TRBV6-6 and TRBJ2-5; D ambiguous. Trimming cost V 0 bases and J 7 bases, with 12 bases left between them. The CDR3 sequence is 14 residues long. The germline V gene encodes CDR1 MNHNY and CDR2 SVGAGI (reference sequence). CDR3 DNA: TGTGCCAGCAGTTACTCGGGCGGTAGTGGGACCCAGTACTTC. Protein sequence: CASSYSGGSGTQYF.

The chain is built from TRBV19 and TRBJ2-1; 7 nucleotides agree with TRBD1. The germline gives CDR1 LNHDA, CDR2 SQIVND (reference sequence). The CDR3 consists of 15 residues. V lost 7 bases to trimming and J lost 4 bases; unmatched junction nucleotides: 10. The DNA of the CDR3 is TGTGCCAGTACACGAGAAGGGGGCAATTACAATGAGCAGTTCTTC. Protein sequence: CASTREGGNYNEQFF.

The chain couples TRBV28 to TRBJ1-5, with no clear D. CDR3 size: 16 residues. Trimming took 5 bases from V and 1 from J, leaving 15 bases between them. Germline assignment: CDR1 MDHEN and CDR2 SYDVKM. CDR3 coding DNA: TGTGCCAGCAGTCCGCTCGTTGGGTGGAGCAATCAGCCCCAGCATTTT. Amino acid sequence: CASSPLVGWSNQPQHF.

CDR3 coding DNA: TGTGCCAGCAGCTTCCTAGAGGGGAGGGGAGAGACCCAGTACTTC. Residues: CASSFLEGRGETQYF. The chain joins TRBV11-2 to TRBJ2-5; 7 bases are shared with TRBD2. Germline CDR1 SGHAT, CDR2 FQNNGV. The J segment lost 4 bases and the V segment lost 3 bases, leaving 8 bases of the junction unmatched. This CDR3 is built from 15 residues.

The CDR3 loop reads CASTLGGGEEQFF. The CDR3 nucleotides are TGTGCCAGCACCCTAGGAGGGGGGGAGGAGCAGTTCTTC. This chain uses TRBV5-4 with TRBJ2-1, with D possibly being TRBD2 (7 bases). CDR1 is SGHNT and CDR2 is YYREEE in the germline V gene (reference sequence). With 6 bases removed from V and 10 bases from J, the gap between germline ends came to 17 bases. This CDR3 has 13 residues.

This clone appeared once. The V call is TRBV28, the J call TRBJ2-1; possible D gene TRBD2, 7 bases. V was pared by 6 bases and J by 3 bases, with 18 bases between. The germline CDR1 and CDR2 sequences are MDHEN and SYDVKM. The CDR3 consists of 16 residues. CDR3 sequence reads: CASSRWGGGFYNEQFF. CDR3 coding DNA: TGTGCCAGCAGCAGGTGGGGCGGGGGCTTCTACAATGAGCAGTTCTTC.

This clone was picked up a small number of times. V is TRBV6-6 and J is TRBJ2-3; TRBD2 matches 13 bases. The V gene end was trimmed by 2 bases and the J gene end by 2 bases; junction bases not matched to a gene: 1. Looked up from germline, CDR1 is MNHNY and CDR2 is SVGAGI (reference sequence). The CDR3 runs to 16 residues. As DNA, the CDR3 is TGTGCCAGCAGTTACGGGACTAGCGGGGTCACAGATACGCAGTATTTT. Translating gives CASSYGTSGVTDTQYF.

This chain links TRBV28 with TRBJ2-2, with 11 bases that match TRBD1. Germline CDR1 is MDHEN and CDR2 is SYDVKM. The CDR3 is made up of 16 amino acids. With V trimmed by 3 bases and J by 6 bases, 6 bases remained unmatched. CDR3 nucleotide sequence: TGTGCCAGCAGTTTGGACAGGGGGCAGAGGGCCGGGGAGCTGTTTTTT. Encoded protein: CASSLDRGQRAGELFF.

V usage is TRBV11-2 and J usage is TRBJ2-3, with TRBD2 identical over 14 bases. J lost 4 bases, V lost 5 bases, and 2 bases had no gene match. The germline V gene encodes CDR1 SGHAT and CDR2 FQNNGV. The CDR3 sequence is 15 residues long. The CDR3 coding sequence is TGTGCCAGCAGCGGGACTAGCGGGAGTGCAGATACGCAGTATTTT. This translates into CASSGTSGSADTQYF.

This clone came up once. The CDR3 spells CASSLVSAGNEQFF. DNA of the CDR3: TGTGCCAGCAGCTTAGTCTCTGCAGGCAATGAGCAGTTCTTC. The rearrangement links TRBV7-2 to TRBJ2-1; no clear D. Germline V gives CDR1 SGHTA, CDR2 FQGNSA. CDR3 length: 14 residues. Between the trimmed V and J ends, which lost 1 base and 6 bases, there was a span of 10 bases.

This sequence joins TRBV12-2 and TRBJ2-5; TRBD1, the table's D call, lacks a check against the DNA. TRBV12-2 is noted as a pseudogene. The CDR3 covers 21 residues. CDR3 protein: CASRLRGPQTQGARPQETQYF. The CDR3 DNA is TGTGCAAGTCGCCTTAGGGGGCCTCAAACCCAGGGGGCCAGGCCTCAAGAGACCCAGTACTTC.

The rearrangement uses TRBV7-8 and TRBJ2-5; D remains ambiguous. V lost 2 bases and J 1 base, leaving 8 bases between the germline ends. CDR3 size: 14 residues. In germline, CDR1 is SGHVS, CDR2 FQNEAQ. In DNA, the CDR3 is TGTGCCAGCAGCTTAAACGCCCTCCAAGAGACCCAGTACTTC. The encoded protein is CASSLNALQETQYF.

J is TRBJ2-5 and V is TRBV6-6, with 9 bases lining up with TRBD2. Per the germline V gene, CDR1 is MNHNY and CDR2 is SVGAGI (reference sequence). J gave up 4 bases and V 7 bases, and 7 bases lay outside the gene matches. CDR3 length: 14 amino acids. CDR3 nucleotides: TGTGCCAGCACTTCGGGCGGGAGGGCAGAGACCCAGTACTTC. This gives the protein CASTSGGRAETQYF.

J is TRBJ2-7 and V is TRBV4-1; D might be TRBD2 (6 bases). The CDR3 is 14 amino acids. The V end lost 0 bases, the J end lost 3 bases, and 9 bases lay between the germline ends. From germline, CDR1 is MGHRA and CDR2 YSYEKL. Here the CDR3 reads CASSQEEGYYEQYF. The DNA of the CDR3 is TGCGCCAGCAGCCAAGAGGAGGGTTACTACGAGCAGTACTTC.

This clone was detected a few times. The chain couples TRBV4-3 to TRBJ1-1, with D uncertain. Germline V CDR1 and CDR2: LGHNA, YSLEER. This CDR3 has 12 amino acids. V was trimmed by 3 bases and J by 1 base, leaving 3 bases between them. The CDR3 DNA sequence: TGCGCCAGCAGCCATCAGAACACTGAAGCTTTCTTT. Translated: CASSHQNTEAFF.

The V gene is TRBV28, the J gene TRBJ2-3; 13 bases align to TRBD2. Germline loops: CDR1 MDHEN, CDR2 SYDVKM. V dropped 3 bases and J dropped 3; count of bases not matched to a gene: 9. The CDR3 spans 18 residues. CDR3 in amino acids: CASSFLTLGLAGTDTQYF. In nucleotides, the CDR3 is TGTGCCAGCAGTTTCCTTACGTTGGGACTAGCGGGAACAGATACGCAGTATTTT.

The chain carries TRBV7-9 and TRBJ2-2; TRBD2 matches 14 bases. The germline V gene encodes CDR1 SEHNR and CDR2 FQNEAQ (reference sequence). V dropped 3 bases and J dropped 7; count of bases not matched to a gene: 4. This CDR3 spans 16 amino acids. Written as DNA, the CDR3 is TGTGCCAGCAGCTTCCGGGGACTAGCGGGAGTCGGGGAGCTGTTTTTT. Its translation is CASSFRGLAGVGELFF.

The chain employs TRBV28 and TRBJ1-1; D may be TRBD1 (5 bases). The CDR3 totals 12 residues. With 5 bases removed from V and 3 bases from J, the gap between germline ends came to 7 bases. Per the germline V gene, CDR1 is MDHEN and CDR2 is SYDVKM. The CDR3 here is CASSRTHTEAFF. In nucleotides, the CDR3 is TGTGCCAGCAGTCGGACACACACTGAAGCTTTCTTT.

The chain employs TRBV7-9 and TRBJ2-7; maybe TRBD1 (5 bases). CDR3 length: 14 amino acids. The germline V and J ends were trimmed by 4 bases and 4 bases, with 14 bases remaining between them. Germline V gives CDR1 SEHNR, CDR2 FQNEAQ (reference sequence). The CDR3 DNA follows: TGTGCCAGCAGCTCCGAAGACAGACTTTACGAGCAGTACTTC. This encodes CASSSEDRLYEQYF.